This T cell receptor (beta chain) was sequenced in a study of PD-L1 blockade in urothelial cancer. Study overall: Prior exposure to chemotherapy in patients amounted to 0 to 3 regimens received. Blood was subjected to analysis at 3 weeks (second dose) and 6 weeks following treatment start.

Method: immunoSEQ multiplex PCR; TCRdb's copy keeps in-frame clones and lacks some. The profile covers around 26,000 clones, with roughly 85% appearing a single time and approximately 1.5% taken by the ten largest. Germline lookup yields CDR1 SGHTA and CDR2 FQGNSA. This CDR3 comprises 15 residues. V lost 3 bases, J lost 0 bases, and 9 bases lay in between. Described time point: peripheral blood 6 weeks after treatment start. Each individual provided 1 to 8 samples (taken pretreatment and on-treatment). Study-level results: It was durable-benefit patients whose tumor-associated blood clones expanded more at 3 weeks.

This clone has more than one count but fewer than ten. Its antigen is still unknown. The TCR comes from a man aged 70-80 years with urothelial cancer. The V and J genes are TRBV7-2 and TRBJ1-3, with no clear D. The specimen was PBMCs, collected around atezolizumab (anti-PD-L1) treatment. The CDR3 DNA reads TGTGCCAGCAGCTTTAGACTGTCCTCTGGAAACACCATATATTTT. Amino acids: CASSFRLSSGNTIYF.